This TCR beta chain was found in a study of graft-versus-host responses after intestinal transplantation. Across the whole study: Anti-thymocyte globulin was used for induction in all recipients, who then took tacrolimus and steroids for approximately three years. Study-wide results and caveats: When patients had graft-donor T cell macrochimerism, their allografts held high graft-versus-host to host-versus-graft clonal ratios.

Data came from immunoSEQ multiplex PCR; TCRdb stores just in-frame clones and leaves some out. The repertoire holds around 100,000 clones, with roughly 87% as singletons. In regard to this clone: What it binds is not known.

The V end was cut by 11 bases, the J end by 2 bases, with 10 bases between. The CDR3 has 13 residues. Germline loops: CDR1 LNHDA, CDR2 SQIVND (reference sequence). The sequencing used unstimulated CD4+ T cells sorted from spleen or lymph node cells, collected before transplant. V and J are TRBV19 and TRBJ2-6; no reliable D call. The receptor was isolated from a human donor who was the organ donor for an intestinal transplant. CDR3 nucleotides: TGTGCCGCAACGACCCCTGGGGCCAACGTCCTGACTTTC. This codes for CAATTPGANVLTF.